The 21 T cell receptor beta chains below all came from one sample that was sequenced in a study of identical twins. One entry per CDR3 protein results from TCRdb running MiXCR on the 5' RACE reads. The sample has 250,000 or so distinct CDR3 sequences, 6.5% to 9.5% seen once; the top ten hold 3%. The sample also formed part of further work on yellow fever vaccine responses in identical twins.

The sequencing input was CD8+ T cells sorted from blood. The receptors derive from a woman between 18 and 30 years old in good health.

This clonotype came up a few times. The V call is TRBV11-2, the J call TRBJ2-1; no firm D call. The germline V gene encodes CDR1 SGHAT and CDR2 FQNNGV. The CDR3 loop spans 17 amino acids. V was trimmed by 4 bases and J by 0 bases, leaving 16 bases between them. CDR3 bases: TGTGCCAGCAGCTCCGTACCCGACGGAAGCTCCTACAATGAGCAGTTCTTC. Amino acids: CASSSVPDGSSYNEQFF.

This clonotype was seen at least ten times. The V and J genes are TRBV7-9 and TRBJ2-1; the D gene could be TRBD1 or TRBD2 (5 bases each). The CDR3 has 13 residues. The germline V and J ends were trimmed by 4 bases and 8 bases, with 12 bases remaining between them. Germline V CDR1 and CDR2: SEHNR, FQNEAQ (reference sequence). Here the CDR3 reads CASSSRGIDEQFF. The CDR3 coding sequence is TGTGCCAGCAGCTCGAGGGGCATCGATGAGCAGTTCTTC.

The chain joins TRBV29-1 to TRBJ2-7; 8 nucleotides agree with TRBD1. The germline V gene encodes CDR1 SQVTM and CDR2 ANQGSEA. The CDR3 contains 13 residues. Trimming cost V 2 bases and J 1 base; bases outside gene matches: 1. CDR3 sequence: CSVERQGSYEQYF. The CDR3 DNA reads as TGCAGCGTTGAAAGACAGGGGTCCTACGAGCAGTACTTC.

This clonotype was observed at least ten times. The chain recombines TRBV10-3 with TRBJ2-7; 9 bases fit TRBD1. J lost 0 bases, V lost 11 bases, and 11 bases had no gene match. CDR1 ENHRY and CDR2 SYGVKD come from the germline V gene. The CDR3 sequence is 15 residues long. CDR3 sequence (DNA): TGTGCCGCTCAGGGACAGGGTCCTAGCTCCTACGAGCAGTACTTC. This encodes CAAQGQGPSSYEQYF.

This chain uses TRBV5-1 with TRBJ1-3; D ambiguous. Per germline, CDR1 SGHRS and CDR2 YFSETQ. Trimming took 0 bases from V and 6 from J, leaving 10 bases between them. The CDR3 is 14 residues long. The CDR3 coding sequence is TGCGCCAGCAGCTTGGAGGGCGAGTTAAACACCATATATTTT. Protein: CASSLEGELNTIYF.

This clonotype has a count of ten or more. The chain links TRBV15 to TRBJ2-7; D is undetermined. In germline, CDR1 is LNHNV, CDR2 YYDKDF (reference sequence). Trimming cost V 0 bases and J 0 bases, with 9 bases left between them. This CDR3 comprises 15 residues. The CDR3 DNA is TGTGCCACCAGCAGAGAAGTGGAACTCTCCTACGAGCAGTACTTC. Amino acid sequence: CATSREVELSYEQYF.

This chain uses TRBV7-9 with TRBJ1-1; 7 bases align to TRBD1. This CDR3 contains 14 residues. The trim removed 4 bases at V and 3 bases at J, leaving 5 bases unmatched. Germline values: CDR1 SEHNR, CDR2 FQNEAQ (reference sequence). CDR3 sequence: CASSSFTGDTEAFF. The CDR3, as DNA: TGTGCCAGCAGCTCCTTCACAGGGGACACTGAAGCTTTCTTT.

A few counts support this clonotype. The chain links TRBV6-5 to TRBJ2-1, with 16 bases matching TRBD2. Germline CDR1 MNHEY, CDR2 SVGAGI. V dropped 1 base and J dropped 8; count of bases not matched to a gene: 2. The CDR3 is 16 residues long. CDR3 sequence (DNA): TGTGCCAGCAGTTACTTAGGGACTAGCGGGAGGGATGAGCAGTTCTTC. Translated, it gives CASSYLGTSGRDEQFF.

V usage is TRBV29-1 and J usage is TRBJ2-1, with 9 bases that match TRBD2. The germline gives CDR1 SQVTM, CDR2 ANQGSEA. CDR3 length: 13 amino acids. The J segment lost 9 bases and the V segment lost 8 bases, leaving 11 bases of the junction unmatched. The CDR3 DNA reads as TGCAGCCCCCGAATAGCGGGGGAGGGTGAGCAGTTCTTC. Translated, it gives CSPRIAGEGEQFF.

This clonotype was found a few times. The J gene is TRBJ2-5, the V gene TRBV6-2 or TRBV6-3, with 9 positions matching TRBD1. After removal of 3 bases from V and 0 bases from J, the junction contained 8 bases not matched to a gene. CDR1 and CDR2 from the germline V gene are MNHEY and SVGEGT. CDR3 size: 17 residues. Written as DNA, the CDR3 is TGTGCCAGCAGTTATTTCGAAGGGACAGGGAACCAAGAGACCCAGTACTTC. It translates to CASSYFEGTGNQETQYF.

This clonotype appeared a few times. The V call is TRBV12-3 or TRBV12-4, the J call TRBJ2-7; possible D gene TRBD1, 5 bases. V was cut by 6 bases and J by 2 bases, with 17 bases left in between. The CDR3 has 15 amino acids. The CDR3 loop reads CASSPRVLPAYEQYF. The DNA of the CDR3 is TGTGCCAGCAGCCCCAGGGTCCTACCGGCCTACGAGCAGTACTTC.

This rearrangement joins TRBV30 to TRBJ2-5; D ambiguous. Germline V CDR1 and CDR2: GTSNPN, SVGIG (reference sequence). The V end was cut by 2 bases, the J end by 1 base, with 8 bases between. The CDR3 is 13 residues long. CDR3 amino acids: CAWSINSQETQYF. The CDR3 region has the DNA TGTGCCTGGAGTATCAACAGCCAAGAGACCCAGTACTTC. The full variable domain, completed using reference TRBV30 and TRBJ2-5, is SQTIHQWPATLVQPVGSPLSLECTVEGTSNPNLYWYRQAAGRGLQLLFYSVGIGQISSEVPQNLSASRPQDRQFILSSKKLLLSDSGFYLCAWSINSQETQYFGPGTRLLVL.

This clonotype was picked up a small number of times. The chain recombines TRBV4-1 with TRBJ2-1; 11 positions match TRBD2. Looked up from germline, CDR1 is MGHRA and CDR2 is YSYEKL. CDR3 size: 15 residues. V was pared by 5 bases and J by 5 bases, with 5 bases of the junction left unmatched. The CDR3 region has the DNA TGCGCCAGCAGCATCCTAGCGGGAGGAGACAATGAGCAGTTCTTC. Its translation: CASSILAGGDNEQFF.

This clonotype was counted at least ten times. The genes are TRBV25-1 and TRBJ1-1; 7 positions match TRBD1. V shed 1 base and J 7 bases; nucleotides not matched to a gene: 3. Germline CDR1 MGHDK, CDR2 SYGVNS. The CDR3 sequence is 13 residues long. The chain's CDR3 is CASSEWGDSEAFF. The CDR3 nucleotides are TGTGCCAGCAGTGAATGGGGGGACAGTGAAGCTTTCTTT.

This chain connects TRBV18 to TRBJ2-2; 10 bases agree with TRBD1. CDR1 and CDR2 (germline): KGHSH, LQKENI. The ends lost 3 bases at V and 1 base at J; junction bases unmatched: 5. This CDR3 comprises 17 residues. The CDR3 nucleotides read TGTGCCAGCTCACCGAGAGACAGGGGGCAGAACACCGGGGAGCTGTTTTTT. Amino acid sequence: CASSPRDRGQNTGELFF.

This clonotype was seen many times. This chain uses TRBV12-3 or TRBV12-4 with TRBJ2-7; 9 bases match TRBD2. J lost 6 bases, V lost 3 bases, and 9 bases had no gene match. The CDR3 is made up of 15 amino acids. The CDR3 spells CASSFCAGGPCEQYF. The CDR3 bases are TGTGCCAGCAGTTTTTGTGCGGGAGGGCCCTGCGAGCAGTACTTC.

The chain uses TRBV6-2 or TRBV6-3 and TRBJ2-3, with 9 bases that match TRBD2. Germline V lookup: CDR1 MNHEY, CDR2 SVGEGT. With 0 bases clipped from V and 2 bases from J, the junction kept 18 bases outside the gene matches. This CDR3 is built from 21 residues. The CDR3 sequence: CASSYSIASGILGFATDTQYF. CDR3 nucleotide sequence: TGTGCCAGCAGTTACTCGATTGCTAGCGGGATTCTAGGCTTCGCCACAGATACGCAGTATTTT.

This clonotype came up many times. CDR3 sequence (DNA): TGCGCCAGCAGCTTTCTAGCGGGAGTTTCCGATGAGCAGTTCTTC. This encodes CASSFLAGVSDEQFF. The chain uses TRBV5-1 and TRBJ2-1, with 10 bases that match TRBD2. The CDR3 is made up of 15 amino acids. The germline gives CDR1 SGHRS, CDR2 YFSETQ. The trim removed 2 bases at V and 8 bases at J, leaving 7 bases unmatched.

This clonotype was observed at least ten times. This CDR3 reads CASSDTSGADTQYF. The DNA for the CDR3 is TGTGCCAGCAGTGACACTAGCGGGGCAGATACGCAGTATTTT. The genes are TRBV6-4 and TRBJ2-3; 10 nucleotides align to TRBD2. J was trimmed by 4 bases and V by 2 bases; bases with no gene match: 0. The CDR3 consists of 14 residues. Germline V gene sequence: CDR1 MRHNA, CDR2 SNTAGT.

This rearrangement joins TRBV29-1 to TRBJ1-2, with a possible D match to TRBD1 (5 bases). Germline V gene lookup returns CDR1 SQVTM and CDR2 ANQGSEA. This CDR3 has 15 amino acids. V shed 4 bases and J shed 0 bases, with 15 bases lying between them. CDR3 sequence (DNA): TGCAGCGTTGGGCTGGGGCCGAAGACTAACTATGGCTACACCTTC. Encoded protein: CSVGLGPKTNYGYTF.

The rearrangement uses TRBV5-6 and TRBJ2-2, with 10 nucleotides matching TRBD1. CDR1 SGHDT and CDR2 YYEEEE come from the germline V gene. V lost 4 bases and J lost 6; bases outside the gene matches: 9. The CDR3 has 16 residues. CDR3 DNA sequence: TGTGCCAGCAGCACGTGGACAGGGGGAATCGCCGGGGAGCTGTTTTTT. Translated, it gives CASSTWTGGIAGELFF.